The clone carrying this T cell receptor (beta chain) showed up just a few times. V shed 4 bases and J 1 base; nucleotides not matched to a gene: 10. Germline values: CDR1 MNHEY, CDR2 SMNVEV (reference sequence). This CDR3 is 16 amino acids long. This entry comes from a study of control samples from healthy donors and cancer patients. Data came from immunoSEQ multiplex PCR; TCRdb stores just in-frame clones and leaves some out. The table has 150,000 to 200,000 clones, around 90% seen once. The receptor's source is a woman between 45 and 60 years old in good health. The gene calls are TRBV27 and TRBJ2-7; 7 nucleotides agree with TRBD1. Sequencing was done on a sample of blood. This CDR3 is CASSSPRTGPSYEQYF. The CDR3 nucleotides read TGTGCCAGCAGTTCCCCGCGGACAGGTCCTTCCTACGAGCAGTACTTC.